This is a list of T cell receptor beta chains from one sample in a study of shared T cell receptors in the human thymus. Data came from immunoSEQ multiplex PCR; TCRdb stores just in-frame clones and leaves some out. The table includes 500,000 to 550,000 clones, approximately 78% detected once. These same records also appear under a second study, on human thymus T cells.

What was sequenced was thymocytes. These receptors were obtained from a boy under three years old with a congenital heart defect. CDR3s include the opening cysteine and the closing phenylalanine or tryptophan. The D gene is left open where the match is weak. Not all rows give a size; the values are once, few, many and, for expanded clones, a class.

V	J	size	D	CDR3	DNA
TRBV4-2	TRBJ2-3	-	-	CASSQDEDSDTQYF	TGTGCCAGCAGCCAAGATGAGGACTCAGATACGCAGTATTTT
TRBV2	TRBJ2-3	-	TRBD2	CASSESGSPTDTQYF	TGTGCCAGCAGTGAAAGCGGGAGCCCCACAGATACGCAGTATTTT
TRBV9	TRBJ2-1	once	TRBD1	CASSPPGQGNNEQFF	TGTGCCAGCAGCCCTCCGGGACAGGGTAACAATGAGCAGTTCTTC
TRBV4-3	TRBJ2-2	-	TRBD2	CASSQGGRGGELFF	TGCGCCAGCAGCCAAGGGGGGAGGGGCGGGGAGCTGTTTTTT
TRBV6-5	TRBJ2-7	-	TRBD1	CASSYPSGTGSYEQYF	TGTGCCAGCAGTTACCCTTCCGGGACAGGGTCCTACGAGCAGTACTTC
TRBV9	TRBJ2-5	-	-	CASSSSSSETQYF	TGTGCCAGCAGCTCCTCTAGCAGTGAGACCCAGTACTTC
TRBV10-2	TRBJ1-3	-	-	CASSAKKGVTGNTIYF	TGCGCCAGCAGTGCGAAAAAGGGGGTGACGGGAAACACCATATATTTT
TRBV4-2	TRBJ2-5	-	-	CASSHGDLPETQYF	TGTGCCAGCAGCCATGGGGACTTGCCTGAGACCCAGTACTTC
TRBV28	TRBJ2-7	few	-	CASSLRQGHEQYF	TGTGCCAGCAGTTTACGGCAGGGCCACGAGCAGTACTTC
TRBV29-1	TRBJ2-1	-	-	CSVAPSNEQFF	TGCAGCGTTGCCCCGAGCAATGAGCAGTTCTTC
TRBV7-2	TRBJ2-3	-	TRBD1	CASSLRDRRPSSTDTQYF	TGTGCCAGCAGCTTACGGGACAGGCGGCCATCTAGCACAGATACGCAGTATTTT
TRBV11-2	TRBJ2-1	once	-	CASSFRHILVGDNEQFF	TGTGCCAGCAGCTTTCGGCATATACTAGTCGGCGACAATGAGCAGTTCTTC
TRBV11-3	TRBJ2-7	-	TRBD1	CASSLGTGGYYEQYF	TGTGCCAGCAGCTTAGGGACAGGGGGCTACTACGAGCAGTACTTC
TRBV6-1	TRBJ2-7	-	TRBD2	CASSEKASGRAVYEQYF	TGTGCCAGCAGTGAAAAGGCTAGCGGGAGGGCGGTCTACGAGCAGTACTTC
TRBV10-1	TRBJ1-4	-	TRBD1	CASSAGTGKEKLFF	TGCGCCAGCAGTGCTGGGACAGGGAAAGAAAAACTGTTTTTT
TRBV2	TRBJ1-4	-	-	CASRTRQRSEKLFF	TGTGCCAGCAGAACGAGGCAGAGGAGTGAAAAACTGTTTTTT
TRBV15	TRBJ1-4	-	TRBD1	CATSREGRGEKLFF	TGTGCCACCAGCAGAGAGGGCAGGGGGGAAAAACTGTTTTTT
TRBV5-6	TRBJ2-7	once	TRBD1	CASSPADRELYEQYF	TGTGCCAGCAGCCCAGCCGACAGGGAACTATACGAGCAGTACTTC
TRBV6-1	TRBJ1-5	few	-	CASSSGHKSNQPQHF	TGTGCCAGCAGTTCGGGACACAAGAGCAATCAGCCCCAGCATTTT
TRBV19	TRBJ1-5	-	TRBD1	CASSIVRTGRNSNQPQHF	TGTGCCAGTAGTATAGTCAGGACAGGGAGGAATAGCAATCAGCCCCAGCATTTT
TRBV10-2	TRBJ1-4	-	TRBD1	CASSGRQGRYEKLFF	TGCGCCAGCAGTGGCCGACAGGGACGATATGAAAAACTGTTTTTT
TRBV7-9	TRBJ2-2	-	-	CASSLGEDANTGELFF	TGTGCCAGCAGCTTAGGGGAGGATGCGAACACCGGGGAGCTGTTTTTT
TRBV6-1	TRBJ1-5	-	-	CATTNGRRSNQPQHF	TGTGCCACCACGAATGGCAGGAGGAGCAATCAGCCCCAGCATTTT
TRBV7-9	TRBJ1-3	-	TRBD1	CASRDQQGARNTIYF	TGTGCCAGCAGAGACCAACAGGGGGCACGAAACACCATATATTTT
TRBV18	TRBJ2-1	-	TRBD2	CASSPMEAGEFGEQFF	TGTGCCAGCTCACCAATGGAAGCGGGAGAATTCGGTGAGCAGTTCTTC
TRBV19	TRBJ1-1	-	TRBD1	CASSWTGYTEAFF	TGTGCCAGTAGTTGGACAGGGTACACTGAAGCTTTCTTT
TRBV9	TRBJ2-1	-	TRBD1	CASSAPGDRGRGEQFF	TGTGCCAGCAGCGCCCCGGGGGACAGGGGGCGAGGGGAGCAGTTCTTC
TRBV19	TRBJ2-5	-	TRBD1	CASNRGQGDQETQYF	TGTGCCAGTAATAGGGGACAGGGGGATCAAGAGACCCAGTACTTC
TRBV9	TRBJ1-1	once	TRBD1	CASSVGQGDTEAFF	TGTGCCAGCAGCGTAGGACAGGGAGACACTGAAGCTTTCTTT
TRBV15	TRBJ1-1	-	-	CATSRSDRWGYTEAFF	TGTGCCACCAGCAGATCAGACAGGTGGGGCTACACTGAAGCTTTCTTT
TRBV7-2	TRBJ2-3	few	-	CASSTSWASTDTQYF	TGTGCCAGCAGCACGAGCTGGGCTAGCACAGATACGCAGTATTTT
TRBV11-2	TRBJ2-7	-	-	CASSLSLGQVYEQYF	TGTGCCAGCAGCTTGTCCCTGGGACAAGTCTACGAGCAGTACTTC
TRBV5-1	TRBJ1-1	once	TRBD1	CASSLGTGWQVNTEAFF	TGCGCCAGCAGCTTGGGGACAGGGTGGCAAGTCAACACTGAAGCTTTCTTT
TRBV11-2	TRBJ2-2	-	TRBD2	CASSIERGRNAGELFF	TGTGCCAGCAGCATCGAGCGGGGTCGGAATGCCGGGGAGCTGTTTTTT
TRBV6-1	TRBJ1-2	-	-	CASSEVKDRQALYGYTF	TGTGCCAGCAGTGAAGTAAAAGATAGACAGGCGCTCTATGGCTACACCTTC
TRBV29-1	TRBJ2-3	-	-	CSVARDLGMQYF	TGCAGCGTTGCCAGGGACTTGGGGATGCAGTATTTT
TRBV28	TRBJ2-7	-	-	CASSLVTGKQYF	TGTGCCAGCAGTTTAGTAACCGGGAAGCAGTACTTC
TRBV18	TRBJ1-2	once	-	CASSPRPNYGYTF	TGTGCCAGCTCACCGAGGCCCAACTATGGCTACACCTTC
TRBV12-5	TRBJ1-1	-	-	CASGLRESNTEAFF	TGTGCTAGTGGTTTGCGGGAGTCTAACACTGAAGCTTTCTTT
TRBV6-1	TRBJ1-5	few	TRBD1	CASGGTGWQPQHF	TGTGCCAGCGGAGGGACAGGGTGGCAGCCCCAGCATTTT
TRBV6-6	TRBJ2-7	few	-	CASSYSVVVSTYEQYF	TGTGCCAGCAGTTACTCGGTCGTAGTGAGTACCTACGAGCAGTACTTC
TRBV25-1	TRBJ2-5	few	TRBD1	CASRVQGPKETQYF	TGTGCCAGCAGGGTACAGGGGCCCAAAGAGACCCAGTACTTC
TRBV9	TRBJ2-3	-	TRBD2	CASSVVAGAPDTQYF	TGTGCCAGCAGCGTAGTGGCGGGAGCCCCAGATACGCAGTATTTT
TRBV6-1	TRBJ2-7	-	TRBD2	CASSATGTSGRRTYAYEQYF	TGTGCCAGCAGTGCTACCGGGACTAGCGGGAGAAGGACCTACGCCTACGAGCAGTACTTC
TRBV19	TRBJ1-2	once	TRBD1	CASSPGGRDYGYTF	TGTGCCAGTAGTCCAGGGGGCCGGGACTATGGCTACACCTTC
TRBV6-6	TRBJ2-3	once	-	CASSAVPGGPADTQYF	TGTGCCAGCAGTGCCGTCCCTGGAGGTCCGGCAGATACGCAGTATTTT
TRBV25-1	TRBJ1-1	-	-	CASSEGRSMNTEAFF	TGTGCCAGCAGTGAAGGGAGGAGCATGAACACTGAAGCTTTCTTT
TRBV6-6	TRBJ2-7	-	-	CASSYGQDNYEQYF	TGTGCCAGCAGTTACGGGCAGGACAACTACGAGCAGTACTTC
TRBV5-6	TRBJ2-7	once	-	CASSSPDPDEQYF	TGTGCCAGCAGCTCGCCCGATCCGGACGAGCAGTACTTC
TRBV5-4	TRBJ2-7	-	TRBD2	CASSSGLAGALYEQYF	TGTGCCAGCAGCTCGGGACTAGCGGGAGCTCTGTACGAGCAGTACTTC
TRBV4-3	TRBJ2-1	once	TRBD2	CASSQVASGRNEQFF	TGCGCCAGCAGCCAAGTGGCTAGCGGGAGGAATGAGCAGTTCTTC
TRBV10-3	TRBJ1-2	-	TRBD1	CASRQGWNYGYTF	TGTGCCAGCCGACAGGGGTGGAACTATGGCTACACCTTC
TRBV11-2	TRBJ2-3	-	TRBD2	CASPRPPGGPSSSTDTQYF	TGTGCCAGCCCCAGACCCCCGGGAGGGCCGAGTTCTAGCACAGATACGCAGTATTTT
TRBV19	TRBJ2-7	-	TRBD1	CASSFRDRDYEQYF	TGTGCCAGTAGTTTCCGGGACAGGGACTACGAGCAGTACTTC
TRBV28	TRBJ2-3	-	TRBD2	CASSLRGLAGPTDTQYF	TGTGCCAGCAGCCTACGCGGACTAGCGGGACCCACAGATACGCAGTATTTT